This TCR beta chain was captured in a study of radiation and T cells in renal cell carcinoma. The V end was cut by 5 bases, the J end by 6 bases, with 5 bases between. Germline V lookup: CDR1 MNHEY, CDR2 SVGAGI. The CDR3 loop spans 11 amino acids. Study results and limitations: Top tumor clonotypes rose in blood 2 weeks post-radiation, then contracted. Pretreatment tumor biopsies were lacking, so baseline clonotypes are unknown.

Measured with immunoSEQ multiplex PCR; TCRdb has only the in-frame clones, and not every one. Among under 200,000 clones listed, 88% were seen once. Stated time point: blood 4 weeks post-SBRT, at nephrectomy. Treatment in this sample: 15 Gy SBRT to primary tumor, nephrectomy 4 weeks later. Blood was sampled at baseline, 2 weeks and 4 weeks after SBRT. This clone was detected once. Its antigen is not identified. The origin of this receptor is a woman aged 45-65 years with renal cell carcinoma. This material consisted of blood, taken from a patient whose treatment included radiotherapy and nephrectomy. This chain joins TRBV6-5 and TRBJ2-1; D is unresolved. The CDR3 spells CASSESNEQFF. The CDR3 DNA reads TGTGCCAGCAGTGAAAGCAATGAGCAGTTCTTC.